The TCR beta chain under discussion was sequenced for a study of blood T cells in healthy people across ages. General observations from the study: Estimated diversity across one million T cells was deemed an underestimate. There were more naive CD4+ cells and higher diversity in long-lived donors than in aged donors. As age increased, TCR beta diversity per million T cells fell in a roughly linear fashion.

A J-beta primer mix and a sample-barcoded 5' primer were used in a second PCR of about 7 to 12 cycles. MiXCR, applied by TCRdb to the 5' RACE reads, yields one record per CDR3 protein. The sample includes nearly 800,000 distinct CDR3 sequences, approximately 25% of them seen just once. PBMCs numbering at least 7 million were isolated per sample. The CDR3 consists of 14 residues. Per germline, CDR1 SGDLS and CDR2 YYNGEE. With 4 bases removed from V and 7 bases from J, the gap between germline ends came to 15 bases. With respect to this clonotype: Its antigen is currently unknown.

These data also featured in a second study, about T cells of mothers and their children.

The rearrangement joins TRBV9 to TRBJ1-3; maybe TRBD1 (5 bases). This receptor was identified in a boy aged 5-17 years in good health. Sequencing was performed on blood. CDR3: CASSRAGTKNTIYF. The CDR3 DNA sequence: TGTGCCAGCAGCCGCGCAGGGACGAAGAACACCATATATTTT.